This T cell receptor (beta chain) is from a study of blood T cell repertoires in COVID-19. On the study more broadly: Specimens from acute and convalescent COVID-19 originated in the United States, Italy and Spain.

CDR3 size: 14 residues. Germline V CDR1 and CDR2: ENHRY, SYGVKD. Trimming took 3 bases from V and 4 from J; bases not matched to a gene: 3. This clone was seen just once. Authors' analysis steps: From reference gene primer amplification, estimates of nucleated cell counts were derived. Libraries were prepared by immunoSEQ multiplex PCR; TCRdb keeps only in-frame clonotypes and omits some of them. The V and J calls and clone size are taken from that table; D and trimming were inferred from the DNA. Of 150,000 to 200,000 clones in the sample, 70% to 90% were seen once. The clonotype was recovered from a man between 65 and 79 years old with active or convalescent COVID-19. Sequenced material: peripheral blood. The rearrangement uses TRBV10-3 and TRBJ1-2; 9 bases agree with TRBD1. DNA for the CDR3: TGTGCCATCAGTGAACAGGGGGCCACCTATGGCTACACCTTC. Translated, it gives CAISEQGATYGYTF.